This T cell receptor beta chain was sequenced for a study of cytomegalovirus exposure and HLA in healthy donors. Overall study context: It was reported in a later analysis that the same platform had been used for the 120 or so validation repertoires as for the 550 to 700 first-cohort repertoires.

V gave up 6 bases and J gave up 0 bases, with 9 bases separating them. This CDR3 has 14 amino acids. From germline, CDR1 is SGHNT and CDR2 YENEEA. As for this clone: The target antigen is unknown.

Produced via immunoSEQ multiplex PCR; TCRdb's table is partial and in-frame only. The repertoire consists of about 150,000 clones, with roughly 89% occurring once and the leading ten covering roughly 9.3%. The donors were members of the validation cohort, which comprised 90 to 150 subjects and was separate from the first cohort of fewer than 700 subjects. The study, taken as a whole, reports: It was reported that the classifier diagnosed cytomegalovirus status with high specificity and sensitivity in both the original and validation cohorts. Most observed TCR sequences were rare, whereas some public TCRs were detected in many donors.

The V and J genes are TRBV11-3 and TRBJ2-4, with D hard to call. The TCR was taken from a woman between 18 and 30 years old in good health and CMV-seropositive. The source material was PBMCs. CDR3 sequence (DNA): TGTGCCAGCAGTCCCGGAGTAGCCAAAAACATTCAGTACTTC. Translating gives CASSPGVAKNIQYF.